Listed below are T cell receptor beta chains from one sample, sequenced in a study of cytomegalovirus exposure and HLA in healthy donors. Assay: immunoSEQ multiplex PCR; the TCRdb copy retains only in-frame clones and omits some. The sample includes roughly 170,000 clones, approximately 80% of them seen just once. Source material: PBMCs. The source is a man aged 18 to 35 in good health and CMV-seronegative. CDR3s include the opening cysteine and the closing phenylalanine or tryptophan. D genes are given only for firm matches.

cdr3_length v_call d_call cdr3_aa
14 TRBV6-5 NA CASSFDSSTDTQYF
10 TRBV6-6 NA CATVAGTQYF
16 TRBV4-3 TRBD2 CASSPLVAGVLNEQFF
14 TRBV7-2 NA CASSLGGQKETQYF
13 TRBV5-1 NA CASSPSSGAHLFF
13 TRBV4-2 NA CASSPTSNQPQHF
14 TRBV28 TRBD2 CASRGSGNHYEQYF
15 TRBV28 TRBD1 CASSLRGRGNQPQHF
19 TRBV27 TRBD1 CASSLEASRQGRYTGELFF
12 TRBV2 NA CASSSTGNEQFF
15 TRBV28 TRBD2 CASTPGGGFAGELFF
13 TRBV18 NA CASSPGQRETQYF
16 TRBV28 NA CASSATPGTHQETQYF
15 TRBV2 NA CASSDIGSSYNEQFF
13 TRBV27 NA CASTPGGGGGYTF
13 TRBV27 NA CASSWAGADTQYF
13 TRBV30 TRBD1 CAWRRTGDTEAFF
13 TRBV5-1 NA CASKGVGNEKLFF
14 TRBV30 TRBD2 CAWSLASGRNEQFF
15 TRBV5-1 TRBD2 CASSTRTSSVYEQYF
16 TRBV6-6 TRBD2 CASSYLAGGVTGELFF
14 TRBV19 NA CASTWGEVPGELFF
15 TRBV6-1 NA CASSEWDFPPETQYF
12 TRBV6-1 NA CASRHQNQPQHF
15 TRBV5-1 NA CASSLNTATNEKLFF
13 TRBV19 NA CASSISGFGELFF
13 TRBV7-2 TRBD1 CASSSQGGTEAFF
15 TRBV4-1 TRBD1 CASSRTLTGAGELFF
13 TRBV28 TRBD2 CASSSGDSYEQYF
15 TRBV28 TRBD1 CASSPGTGGTYEQYF
14 TRBV2 TRBD2 CASSDGGNSYEQYF
16 TRBV5-4 TRBD2 CASRDTRDYYSNEQFF
15 TRBV27 NA CASSLIGSGQETQYF
15 TRBV13 TRBD1 CASRLNRGLGYGYTF
16 TRBV27 NA CASSLRPGRSNQPQHF
14 TRBV27 TRBD2 CASSWGGSSYEQYF
14 TRBV7-9 TRBD1 CASSLGQGGQPQHF
17 TRBV9 NA CASSVGVAQTLGETQYF
16 TRBV28 TRBD2 CATRLAGGPTSVEQYF
13 TRBV9 NA CASSGTSINEQYF
14 TRBV5-4 TRBD1 CASSWNRGERGYTF
16 TRBV25-1 TRBD2 CASSDYGRRGSNEQFF
15 TRBV19 NA CASSNPRVRADTQYF
16 TRBV2 TRBD2 CASSEGTRGVGETQYF
17 TRBV6-4 NA CASSAKGYGGNTDTQYF
12 TRBV19 NA CASRAGETEAFF
14 TRBV5-1 TRBD1 CASSSPLTGVGYTF